Described below is a single T cell receptor beta chain sequence and its context. Its target is unknown. Coverage ceases 3 residues before the CDR3 finishes, and the germline J gene fills in the end. The repertoire was sequenced with immunoSEQ multiplex PCR; TCRdb's copy has only in-frame clones and lacks some. The sample includes approximately 30,000 clones, none of them occurring once. CDR3 length equals 16 residues. Looked up from germline, CDR1 is KGHSH and CDR2 is LQKENI. The data originate from a study of T cell clonality in common variable immunodeficiency. Regarding the study as a whole: CVID patient heterogeneity limited repertoire-clinical complication correlations. Reportedly, TCR beta sequences from common variable immunodeficiency showed fewer deletions and N-nucleotide insertions.

The rearrangement uses TRBV18 and TRBJ1-2, with TRBD1 matching over 9 bases. The specimen was peripheral blood mononuclear cells. The sequence derives from a person aged 18 to 75 in good health. The CDR3 is CASSLRSRTGENDYTF. The part of the CDR3 DNA that was read is TGTGCCAGCTCACTCCGGTCGCGGACAGGGGAGAATGAC.